A selection of T cell receptor beta chains follows, all from one sample in a study of blood T cell repertoires in COVID-19. Method: immunoSEQ multiplex PCR; TCRdb's copy keeps in-frame clones and lacks some. The sample holds 200,000 to 300,000 clones, 88% seen once. The sample taken for sequencing was peripheral blood. The receptor source for this set is a woman in her forties who had recovered from COVID-19. Each CDR3 is given with its conserved first and last residue. The order of the fields is clone size, D gene, V gene, J gene, CDR3 DNA, CDR3 protein. A D gene is named only where the DNA matches it firmly. Size values are once, few and many counts, or a class for expanded clones, and some rows have none.

once,TRBD1,TRBV10-3,TRBJ1-1,TGTGCCATCAGTCTAGGACAGGGTCTGAACACTGAAGCTTTCTTT,CAISLGQGLNTEAFF
.,TRBD1,TRBV4-3,TRBJ1-4,TGCGCCAGCAGCCAAGACGGTCGACAGGGTGATGAAAAACTGTTTTTT,CASSQDGRQGDEKLFF
.,TRBD1,TRBV27,TRBJ1-2,TGTGCCAGCAGTTTAACCCCCCCGGACAGGGCGGGCTATGGCTACACCTTC,CASSLTPPDRAGYGYTF
.,TRBD2,TRBV24-1,TRBJ2-7,TGTGCCACCAGTGACCCCACTAGCGGGAGGGCCTGGCAGTACTTC,CATSDPTSGRAWQYF
.,.,TRBV29-1,TRBJ1-6,TGCAGCGCCCGCGGGGGCAGGGGTGACAATTCACCCCTCCACTTT,CSARGGRGDNSPLHF
.,.,TRBV27,TRBJ2-7,TGTGCCAGCAGTTCAAACTTCCTCCAGCAGTACTTC,CASSSNFLQQYF
once,.,TRBV30,TRBJ1-3,TGTGCCTGGGACATACTTTCAGGGAACACCATATATTTT,CAWDILSGNTIYF
.,.,TRBV11-2,TRBJ1-2,TGTGCCAGCAGCTTCCGGACAGTATATGGCTACACCTTC,CASSFRTVYGYTF
.,TRBD2,TRBV29-1,TRBJ2-1,TGCAGTACTCTAAGCGGGGCGATCGGTGAGCAGTTCTTC,CSTLSGAIGEQFF
.,.,TRBV9,TRBJ1-4,TGTGCCAGCAGCGTAGGGGTTGGGGGCCATAATGAAAAACTGTTTTTT,CASSVGVGGHNEKLFF
.,.,TRBV5-4,TRBJ1-4,TGTGCCAGCAGCGTGAGTGCAACTAATGAAAAACTGTTTTTT,CASSVSATNEKLFF
.,.,TRBV3-1/TRBV3-2,TRBJ1-2,TGTGCCAGCAGCCAGCGGGGGAGTAACTATGGCTACACCTTC,CASSQRGSNYGYTF
.,TRBD1,TRBV10-3,TRBJ2-5,TGTGCCATCAACCAAGGGGGACAGCAAGAGACCCAGTACTTC,CAINQGGQQETQYF
.,TRBD1,TRBV4-1,TRBJ1-4,TGCGCCAGCAGCCAAGGGCAGGGGGATGAAAAACTGTTTTTT,CASSQGQGDEKLFF
.,TRBD1,TRBV19,TRBJ1-1,TGTGCCAGTAGTACCCTGGGGGCAGGGGGGCAGAACACTGAAGCTTTCTTT,CASSTLGAGGQNTEAFF
.,TRBD1,TRBV5-4,TRBJ1-1,TGTGCCAGCAGCTTGGCGGGACAGGGCGCTGAAGCTTTCTTT,CASSLAGQGAEAFF
.,TRBD2,TRBV7-6,TRBJ2-5,TGTGCCAGCAGCTTATCCAGCGGGAGGGCCGGGGAGACCCAGTACTTC,CASSLSSGRAGETQYF
once,TRBD1,TRBV6-5,TRBJ1-2,TGTGCCAGCACGGTCAGGGGGGATTATGGCTACACCTTC,CASTVRGDYGYTF
.,.,TRBV14,TRBJ2-1,TGTGCCAGCAGTCTCCCGCCTAGTAGTCAGTTCTTC,CASSLPPSSQFF
.,TRBD2,TRBV27,TRBJ2-5,TGTGCCAGCAGTGCACTAGCGCCCCTACACCAAGAGACCCAGTACTTC,CASSALAPLHQETQYF
.,.,TRBV3-1/TRBV3-2,TRBJ2-1,TGTGCCAGCAGCCAACTTAAAGGGGTGGGCTCCTACAATGAGCAGTTCTTC,CASSQLKGVGSYNEQFF
few,.,TRBV4-3,TRBJ1-2,TGCGCCAGCAGCCCCGAGCTGGGGGGGCGATACTATGGCTACACCTTC,CASSPELGGRYYGYTF
.,.,TRBV7-2,TRBJ1-3,TGTGCCAGCAGCTTACAGGGAGGGGGAAACACCATATATTTT,CASSLQGGGNTIYF
.,.,TRBV7-2,TRBJ1-2,TGTGCCAGCAGCTTAGCAGGAGCGTCTAACTATGGCTACACCTTC,CASSLAGASNYGYTF
.,.,TRBV10-3,TRBJ2-2,TGTGCCATCAGTGTGGCGCGGGGAAACACCGGGGAGCTGTTTTTT,CAISVARGNTGELFF
.,.,TRBV28,TRBJ1-6,TGTGCCAGCAGTTTAGGCAGGTCTTCACCCCTCCACTTT,CASSLGRSSPLHF
.,TRBD1,TRBV27,TRBJ1-1,TGTGCCAGCAGTGCCGGGACAGCTAACACTGAAGCTTTCTTT,CASSAGTANTEAFF
.,.,TRBV28,TRBJ2-2,TGTGCCAGCAGTCGCCTGGTAGCGGCGAACACCGGGGAGCTGTTTTTT,CASSRLVAANTGELFF
.,TRBD1,TRBV15,TRBJ1-4,TGTGCCACCAGCAGAGCGTGGGGGACAGGGAGTGAAAAACTGTTTTTT,CATSRAWGTGSEKLFF
.,TRBD2,TRBV30,TRBJ2-7,TGTGCCTGGAGTACCGGGGGGTGGACCCACAGGCAGTACTTC,CAWSTGGWTHRQYF
.,TRBD2,TRBV27,TRBJ2-3,TGTGCCAGCAGCGGACTAGCGGGACTGGATACGCAGTATTTT,CASSGLAGLDTQYF
.,TRBD1,TRBV19,TRBJ1-5,TGTGCCAGTAGTATGGGGACAGGGGGCAATCAGCCCCAGCATTTT,CASSMGTGGNQPQHF
.,.,TRBV30,TRBJ1-3,TGTGCCTGGAGTGCGGGGTCTGGAAACACCATATATTTT,CAWSAGSGNTIYF
.,TRBD2,TRBV7-2,TRBJ2-3,TGTGCCAGCACCCCCTATGGCGGGAGTAGGGATACGCAGTATTTT,CASTPYGGSRDTQYF
.,TRBD1,TRBV7-7,TRBJ1-4,TGTGCCAGCAGCGGGGAGGGACAGGGTGAAAAACTGTTTTTT,CASSGEGQGEKLFF
once,TRBD1,TRBV6-5,TRBJ2-3,TGTGCCAGCAGCGAGGCCACAGGGGCAGATACGCAGTATTTT,CASSEATGADTQYF
.,TRBD1,TRBV7-9,TRBJ1-1,TGTGCCAGCAGCCCCAACCAGGGGGCTCTGAACACTGAAGCTTTCTTT,CASSPNQGALNTEAFF
.,TRBD2,TRBV3-1/TRBV3-2,TRBJ2-7,TGTGCCAGCAGCCTCACTAGCGGGAGCCACGAGCAGTACTTC,CASSLTSGSHEQYF
.,.,TRBV19,TRBJ1-1,TGTGCCAGTAGTATTCCGGGGGTGCGGGCGGCCGGATCTTTT,CASSIPGVRAAGSF
.,TRBD1,TRBV7-9,TRBJ2-1,TGTGCCAGCAGCCCCGACAGGGTCGCATACAATGAGCAGTTCTTC,CASSPDRVAYNEQFF
.,.,TRBV4-3,TRBJ1-1,TGCGCCAGCAGCCAAGATCGGCGCAGGAGGACTGAAGCTTTCTTT,CASSQDRRRRTEAFF
.,TRBD1,TRBV10-3,TRBJ1-3,TGTGCCATCAGGCAGGGGGGTATCTCTGGAAACACCATATATTTT,CAIRQGGISGNTIYF
.,TRBD2,TRBV7-2,TRBJ2-1,TGTGCCAGCAGCCCCCGGACTAGCGGCGGGGGGGGGCAGTTCTTC,CASSPRTSGGGGQFF
few,TRBD2,TRBV7-6,TRBJ2-3,TGTGCCAGCAGCTTAGCCCCGGGAGGGCCGTTTGAGGATACGCAGTATTTT,CASSLAPGGPFEDTQYF
.,TRBD2,TRBV9,TRBJ2-1,TGTGCCAGCAGCGTAGTAGGTTGGGGACTAGCGGCCTCGGATGAGCAGTTCTTC,CASSVVGWGLAASDEQFF
once,.,TRBV7-9,TRBJ2-1,TGTGCCAGCAGCCAACAGGGAAGCTCCTACAATGAGCAGTTCTTC,CASSQQGSSYNEQFF
.,TRBD1,TRBV11-3,TRBJ1-2,TGTGCCAGCAGCTTAGAAGGGAGACAGGGGAACTATGGCTACACCTTC,CASSLEGRQGNYGYTF
once,.,TRBV9,TRBJ1-3,TGTGCCAGCAGCGTAGGGGTTGGAGGCGCCTCCTCTGGAAACACCATATATTTT,CASSVGVGGASSGNTIYF
.,TRBD1,TRBV7-9,TRBJ1-1,TGTGCGGTGGACAGGAGGGTGAACACTGAAGCTTTCTTT,CAVDRRVNTEAFF
.,TRBD1,TRBV9,TRBJ1-3,TGTGCCAGCAGGGACAGGGGTGGAAACACCATATATTTT,CASRDRGGNTIYF
once,TRBD2,TRBV24-1,TRBJ2-1,TGTGCCACCGAGCGGGAGGGAGGGTACAATGAGCAGTTCTTC,CATEREGGYNEQFF
.,.,TRBV18,TRBJ1-2,TGTGCCAGCTCACCTTCCGGTGACTATGGCTACACCTTC,CASSPSGDYGYTF
.,TRBD1,TRBV9,TRBJ1-1,TGTGCCAGCAGCGTGCGCCCCACGGACAGGGAGAACACTGAAGCTTTCTTT,CASSVRPTDRENTEAFF
.,.,TRBV27,TRBJ2-7,TGTGCCAGCAGTTTAATAACCGCAGCGGGCCCCTACGAGCAGTACTTC,CASSLITAAGPYEQYF